The 20 T cell receptor beta chains below all came from one sample that was sequenced in a study of T cell responses to AZD1222 COVID-19 vaccine. Repertoires were generated with immunoSEQ multiplex PCR, while TCRdb's copy carries only in-frame clones and drops some. The sample has around 95,000 clones, more than 70% seen once. Specimen: peripheral blood, collected on day 0 of MenACWY control vaccination. The receptors stem from an adult in good health.

The rearrangement uses TRBV4-3 and TRBJ1-2; perhaps TRBD1 as D (6 bases). V was pared by 0 bases and J by 5 bases, with 13 bases between. Germline CDR1 reads LGHNA; CDR2 reads YSLEER. This CDR3 spans 15 amino acids. The CDR3 loop is CASSQDYGGGYGYTF. The CDR3 DNA is TGCGCCAGCAGCCAAGATTATGGAGGGGGATATGGCTACACCTTC.

The chain uses TRBV18 and TRBJ2-1; D is ambiguous. V lost 1 base, J lost 4 bases, and 5 bases lay in between. This CDR3 has 13 residues. Looked up from germline, CDR1 is KGHSH and CDR2 is LQKENI. The CDR3 nucleotides read TGTGCCAGCTCACCACAGAGGTACAATGAGCAGTTCTTC. It encodes CASSPQRYNEQFF.

The chain combines TRBV3-1 (or the pseudogene TRBV3-2) with TRBJ2-6, with D maybe TRBD1 (7 bases). Trimming stripped 1 base from V and 4 bases from J, with 14 bases between. Germline-derived CDR1 and CDR2 are LGHDT and YNNKEL (reference sequence). The CDR3 length is 17 residues. The CDR3 protein is CASSQVAGGTGANVLTF. The CDR3 nucleotides read TGTGCCAGCAGCCAAGTGGCAGGGGGGACCGGGGCCAACGTCCTGACTTTC.

V and J are TRBV29-1 and TRBJ1-5, with a possible D match to TRBD1 (5 bases). Looked up from germline, CDR1 is SQVTM and CDR2 is ANQGSEA. Trimming took 7 bases from V and 5 from J, leaving 12 bases between them. The CDR3 runs 12 residues. This CDR3 reads CSAGARDQPQHF. CDR3 DNA: TGCAGCGCCGGGGCCCGGGATCAGCCCCAGCATTTT.

The rearrangement uses TRBV4-2 and TRBJ1-6, with TRBD1 identical over 7 bases. The ends lost 0 bases at V and 7 bases at J; junction bases unmatched: 3. Germline CDR1 reads LGHNA; CDR2 reads YNFKEQ. The CDR3 runs to 15 residues. CDR3 in amino acids: CASSQDRGWNSPLHF. The CDR3 nucleotides are TGTGCCAGCAGCCAAGACAGGGGGTGGAATTCACCCCTCCACTTT.

The chain recombines TRBV7-8 with TRBJ2-1, with D perhaps given as TRBD1 or TRBD2 (5 bases each). The CDR3 has 17 amino acids. Looked up from germline, CDR1 is SGHVS and CDR2 is FQNEAQ. V lost 2 bases to trimming and J lost 2 bases, with 16 bases between them. DNA for the CDR3: TGTGCCAGCAGCTTAAGAGAATGGGGGAGTGCCTACAATGAGCAGTTCTTC. Its protein product is CASSLREWGSAYNEQFF.

This clone has just one count. The chain combines TRBV28 with TRBJ2-5, with no clear D. Germline V gene sequence: CDR1 MDHEN, CDR2 SYDVKM. V was shortened by 2 bases and J by 2 bases, with 9 bases between the two germline ends. This CDR3 comprises 14 residues. In DNA form, the CDR3 reads TGTGCCAGCAGTTTACCGACTGTTCAAGAGACCCAGTACTTC. As protein: CASSLPTVQETQYF.

This chain joins TRBV20-1 and TRBJ1-1; TRBD1 might be the D (5 bases). CDR1 DFQATT and CDR2 SNEGSKA come from the germline V gene (reference sequence). V dropped 4 bases and J dropped 7 bases, with 7 bases sitting between them. CDR3 length equals 10 residues. CDR3 in DNA: TGCAGTGCTACAGGGCTTGAAGCTTTCTTT. Residues: CSATGLEAFF.

The chain recombines TRBV4-1 with TRBJ1-6; D call uncertain. Germline CDR1 MGHRA, CDR2 YSYEKL. This CDR3 has 18 residues. The germline V and J ends were trimmed by 0 bases and 1 base, with 13 bases remaining between them. DNA for the CDR3: TGCGCCAGCAGCCAAGATCCTCCCCCTGGGTCCTATAATTCACCCCTCCACTTT. Translated, it gives CASSQDPPPGSYNSPLHF.

The CDR3 protein is CASSLAGLHSGNTIYF. CDR3 in DNA: TGCGCCAGCAGCTTGGCAGGGTTGCACTCTGGAAACACCATATATTTT. The chain uses TRBV5-1 and TRBJ1-3; possible D gene TRBD1, 5 bases. V was shortened by 0 bases and J by 0 bases, with 10 bases between the two germline ends. The germline CDR1 and CDR2 sequences are SGHRS and YFSETQ. This CDR3 is built from 16 residues.

The J gene is TRBJ1-2, the V gene TRBV28, with D unclear. CDR1 and CDR2 from the germline V gene are MDHEN and SYDVKM. This CDR3 contains 13 residues. Trimming took off 5 bases at V and 4 bases at J, with 11 bases between the two ends. CDR3 sequence (DNA): TGTGCCAGCAGTGGCAGTCCCGGCTATGGCTACACCTTC. Translating it yields CASSGSPGYGYTF.

The J gene is TRBJ2-3, the V gene TRBV2; D perhaps matches TRBD2 (6 bases). The CDR3 runs to 14 residues. Germline lookup yields CDR1 SNHLY and CDR2 FYNNEI. Trimming shortened V by 8 bases and J by 3 bases, and 15 bases separated the two germline ends. The CDR3 region is CASGRDFLTDTQYF. The CDR3 DNA is TGTGCCAGCGGCCGGGACTTTCTGACAGATACGCAGTATTTT.

The J gene is TRBJ2-7, the V gene TRBV3-1 (or the pseudogene TRBV3-2), with 7 bases fitting TRBD2. Germline V CDR1 and CDR2: LGHDT, YNNKEL (reference sequence). J was trimmed by 0 bases and V by 0 bases; bases with no gene match: 2. CDR3 size: 15 residues. CDR3 amino acids: CASSQDREVSYEQYF. The CDR3 DNA is TGTGCCAGCAGCCAAGATCGGGAGGTCTCCTACGAGCAGTACTTC.

The chain couples TRBV10-3 to TRBJ2-7; TRBD2 matches 12 bases. The CDR3 extends over 15 amino acids. J was trimmed by 7 bases and V by 6 bases; bases with no gene match: 10. Per the germline V gene, CDR1 is ENHRY and CDR2 is SYGVKD. The CDR3 coding sequence is TGTGCCATCAGCCAAAGACTAGCGGGAGCTGGGGAGCAGTACTTC. It codes for CAISQRLAGAGEQYF.

The chain carries TRBV6-1 and TRBJ1-5; no clear D gene. This CDR3 has 17 amino acids. V was shortened by 1 base and J by 0 bases, with 13 bases between the two germline ends. Germline CDR1 is MNHNS and CDR2 is SASEGT. The CDR3 DNA sequence: TGTGCCAGCAGTGAAGGCGGACGGCCGAATAGCAATCAGCCCCAGCATTTT. Translated, it gives CASSEGGRPNSNQPQHF.

The V and J genes are TRBV4-1 and TRBJ1-1; TRBD1 aligns across 8 bases. Per germline, CDR1 MGHRA and CDR2 YSYEKL. With V trimmed by 1 base and J by 5 bases, 3 bases remained unmatched. The CDR3 runs to 14 residues. The CDR3: CASSQGTGTTEAFF. The CDR3 coding sequence is TGCGCCAGCAGCCAAGGGACAGGGACAACTGAAGCTTTCTTT.

The V gene is TRBV28, the J gene TRBJ1-4, with D uncertain. Germline values: CDR1 MDHEN, CDR2 SYDVKM. V was cut by 4 bases and J by 0 bases, with 9 bases left in between. The CDR3 contains 15 residues. CDR3 region: CASSSAGATNEKLFF. The CDR3 coding sequence is TGTGCCAGCAGTTCCGCCGGGGCAACTAATGAAAAACTGTTTTTT.

The genes are TRBV12-3 or TRBV12-4 and TRBJ2-7; D is perhaps TRBD2 (6 bases). This CDR3 spans 11 amino acids. Trimming left V 6 bases short and J 3 bases short, with 6 bases between. CDR3 sequence (DNA): TGTGCCAGCAGCGGGAGCTACGAGCAGTACTTC. This sequence encodes CASSGSYEQYF.

V gene TRBV7-2 combines with J gene TRBJ2-3; D unresolved. V dropped 2 bases and J dropped 6 bases, with 12 bases sitting between them. This CDR3 has 14 residues. Germline loops: CDR1 SGHTA, CDR2 FQGNSA. CDR3 protein: CASSLSPQGDTQYF. The CDR3 coding sequence is TGTGCCAGCAGCTTATCTCCCCAAGGGGATACGCAGTATTTT.

V is TRBV9 and J is TRBJ1-1, with 7 bases aligning to TRBD1. Germline V gene lookup returns CDR1 SGDLS and CDR2 YYNGEE. Losses at the gene ends were 3 bases for V and 1 base for J; bases not matched to a gene: 3. This CDR3 comprises 14 residues. CDR3 sequence (DNA): TGTGCCAGCAGCGGCCACAGGGGGAACACTGAAGCTTTCTTT. Protein sequence: CASSGHRGNTEAFF.